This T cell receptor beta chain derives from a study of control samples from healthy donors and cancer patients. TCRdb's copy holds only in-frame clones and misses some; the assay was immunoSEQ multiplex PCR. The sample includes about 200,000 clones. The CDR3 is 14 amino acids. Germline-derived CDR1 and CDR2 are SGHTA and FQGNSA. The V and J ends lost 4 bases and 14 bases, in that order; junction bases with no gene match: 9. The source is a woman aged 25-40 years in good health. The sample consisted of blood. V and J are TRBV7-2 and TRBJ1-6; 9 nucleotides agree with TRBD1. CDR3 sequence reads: CASSWTGERWTLHF. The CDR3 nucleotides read TGTGCCAGCAGCTGGACAGGGGAAAGATGGACCCTCCACTTT.